The 15 T cell receptor beta chains presented below share a single source sample, sequenced in a study of patients and donors after allogeneic stem cell transplantation. TCRdb re-called the RT-PCR reads through MiXCR, storing one row per CDR3 protein. This table has a few hundred thousand distinct CDR3 sequences, around 41% appearing once. Sequencing used blood, either unsorted or a sorted T cell fraction (not recorded which). All receptors come from a human donor who was either an allogeneic HSCT recipient or a stem cell or donor lymphocyte infusion donor (not recorded which). It is not recorded whose cells these are; they may come from a transplant donor.

This chain connects TRBV5-3 to TRBJ2-1; TRBD2 matches 7 bases. TRBV5-3 is marked as an open reading frame, function uncertain. CDR3 size: 16 residues. V was pared by 3 bases and J by 5 bases, with 11 bases of the junction left unmatched. In nucleotides, the CDR3 is TGTGCCAGAAGCTCGCGAGCTAGCGGATATAACAATGAGCAGTTCTTC. Its protein is CARSSRASGYNNEQFF.

The gene calls are TRBV29-1 and TRBJ1-3, with D possibly being TRBD1 (5 bases). Trimming removed 7 bases from V and 2 bases from J, with 9 bases in between. Looked up from germline, CDR1 is SQVTM and CDR2 is ANQGSEA. The CDR3 has 12 amino acids. CDR3 residues: CSGTGAGNTIYF. The CDR3, as DNA: TGCAGCGGGACGGGGGCTGGAAACACCATATATTTT.

The rearrangement joins TRBV7-8 to TRBJ1-2; 7 nucleotides line up with TRBD1. In germline, CDR1 is SGHVS, CDR2 FQNEAQ. The V and J ends lost 5 bases and 7 bases, in that order; junction bases with no gene match: 13. This CDR3 is 15 amino acids long. The CDR3 sequence: CASSPRGPTGVGYTF. The CDR3 DNA follows: TGTGCCAGCAGCCCCCGAGGACCTACAGGGGTTGGCTACACCTTC.

The CDR3 sequence: CASSAGQGLNLHF. CDR3 coding DNA: TGTGCCAGCAGCGCCGGACAGGGGTTGAACCTCCACTTT. This chain links TRBV12-3 or TRBV12-4 with TRBJ1-6, with TRBD1 identical over 9 bases. V trimming: 6 bases; J trimming: 15 bases; junction bases outside the gene matches: 9. This CDR3 region has 13 residues.

This sequence joins TRBV4-1 and TRBJ2-1; no reliable D call. CDR3 length: 14 amino acids. From germline, CDR1 is MGHRA and CDR2 YSYEKL. V lost 0 bases and J lost 10, with 13 bases in between. The CDR3 spells CASSQEVGHAEQFF. In nucleotides, the CDR3 is TGCGCCAGCAGCCAAGAAGTTGGCCACGCCGAGCAGTTCTTC.

This clonotype showed up just a few times. The genes are TRBV24-1 and TRBJ1-2; no clear D gene. CDR3 length: 14 residues. CDR1 and CDR2 (germline): KGHDR, SFDVKD. V dropped 0 bases and J dropped 7 bases, with 11 bases sitting between them. The CDR3 sequence: CATSDLQPPSGYTF. The CDR3 DNA is TGTGCCACCAGTGATTTGCAGCCGCCGAGTGGCTACACCTTC.

The chain joins TRBV28 to TRBJ1-2; the D gene is possibly TRBD1 (5 bases). The V end was cut by 3 bases, the J end by 7 bases, with 12 bases between. Looked up from germline, CDR1 is MDHEN and CDR2 is SYDVKM. The CDR3 contains 13 residues. The chain's CDR3 is CASSFPGTLGYTF. In DNA, the CDR3 is TGTGCCAGCAGTTTTCCGGGGACTCTTGGCTACACCTTC.

Many counts were recorded for this clonotype. The chain carries TRBV3-1 and TRBJ1-5; D is ambiguous. Germline V gene sequence: CDR1 LGHDT, CDR2 YNNKEL (reference sequence). The CDR3 spans 14 residues. Trimming cost V 1 base and J 7 bases, with 11 bases left between them. CDR3 sequence: CASSQAGERQPQHF. In DNA, the CDR3 is TGTGCCAGCAGCCAAGCAGGTGAAAGGCAGCCCCAGCATTTT.

This clonotype was observed a handful of times. The chain employs TRBV28 and TRBJ1-2, with 11 bases lining up with TRBD1. The CDR3 spans 15 residues. Looked up from germline, CDR1 is MDHEN and CDR2 is SYDVKM. With V trimmed by 4 bases and J by 6 bases, 7 bases remained unmatched. The CDR3 here is CASSYGQGALDGYTF. The CDR3 DNA is TGTGCCAGCAGTTACGGACAGGGGGCGTTAGATGGCTACACCTTC.

Only a few counts were recorded for this clonotype. The V and J genes are TRBV20-1 and TRBJ2-1; D gene uncertain. V was shortened by 3 bases and J by 4 bases, with 13 bases between the two germline ends. The length of the CDR3 is 14 residues. The germline V gene has CDR1 DFQATT and CDR2 SNEGSKA (reference sequence). CDR3 in amino acids: CSASSPQDYNEQFF. In DNA, the CDR3 is TGCAGTGCTAGTTCCCCCCAGGATTACAATGAGCAGTTCTTC.

V gene TRBV2 combines with J gene TRBJ2-2; D might be TRBD1 (7 bases). Per germline, CDR1 SNHLY and CDR2 FYNNEI. CDR3 length: 21 amino acids. The V gene lost 4 bases and the J gene lost 0 bases, with 27 bases spanning the gap. CDR3 sequence: CASSAHGQDYPTIANTGELFF. CDR3 coding DNA: TGTGCCAGCAGTGCGCATGGACAGGACTACCCAACAATCGCGAACACCGGGGAGCTGTTTTTT. Full variable domain (outside the CDR3, taken from reference TRBV2 and TRBJ2-2): EPEVTQTPSHQVTQMGQEVILRCVPISNHLYFYWYRQILGQKVEFLVSFYNNEISEKSEIFDDQFSVERPDGSNFTLKIRSTKLEDSAMYFCASSAHGQDYPTIANTGELFFGEGSRLTVL.

The chain carries TRBV2 and TRBJ2-2; TRBD2 aligns across 7 bases. The CDR3 loop spans 14 amino acids. The J segment lost 7 bases and the V segment lost 3 bases, leaving 5 bases of the junction unmatched. Germline V gene lookup returns CDR1 SNHLY and CDR2 FYNNEI. The CDR3 DNA reads TGTGCCAGCAGTGACGGAGCGGGGTTCGGGGAGCTGTTTTTT. Protein product: CASSDGAGFGELFF.

The chain employs TRBV12-3 or TRBV12-4 and TRBJ1-3, with no clear D. The germline V and J ends were trimmed by 3 bases and 0 bases, with 9 bases remaining between them. This CDR3 region has 15 residues. The CDR3 bases are TGTGCCAGCAGTTTGAGGAGAACCTCTGGAAACACCATATATTTT. It yields the protein CASSLRRTSGNTIYF.

This clonotype was counted a few times. This chain uses TRBV29-1 with TRBJ2-5; D possibly corresponds to TRBD1 (5 bases). V lost 6 bases and J 5 bases, leaving 22 bases between the germline ends. Per the germline V gene, CDR1 is SQVTM and CDR2 is ANQGSEA. The CDR3 contains 15 residues. CDR3: CSVGHDSSLAETQYF. The CDR3 DNA reads as TGCAGCGTGGGGCACGACAGCTCCCTGGCGGAGACCCAGTACTTC. Full variable domain (rest looked up from reference TRBV29-1 and TRBJ2-5): SAVISQKPSRDICQRGTSLTIQCQVDSQVTMMFWYRQQPGQSLTLIATANQGSEATYESGFVIDKFPISRPNLTFSTLTVSNMSPEDSSIYLCSVGHDSSLAETQYFGPGTRLLVL.

CDR3 DNA: TGTGCCAGCAGGCGCGGGAGAGGGTACACTGAAGCTTTCTTT. Translated: CASRRGRGYTEAFF. The J gene is TRBJ1-1, the V gene TRBV28; D is ambiguous. The CDR3 totals 14 residues. Germline assignment: CDR1 MDHEN and CDR2 SYDVKM. With 6 bases removed from V and 3 bases from J, the gap between germline ends came to 14 bases.